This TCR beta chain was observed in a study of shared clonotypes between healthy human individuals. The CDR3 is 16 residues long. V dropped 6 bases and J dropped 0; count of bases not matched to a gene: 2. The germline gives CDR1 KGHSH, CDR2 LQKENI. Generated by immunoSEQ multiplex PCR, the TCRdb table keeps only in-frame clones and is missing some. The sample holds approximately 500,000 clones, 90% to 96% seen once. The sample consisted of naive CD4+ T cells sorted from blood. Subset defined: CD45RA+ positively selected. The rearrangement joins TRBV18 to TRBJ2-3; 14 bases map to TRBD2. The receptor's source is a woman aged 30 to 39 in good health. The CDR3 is CASSTSGRASTDTQYF. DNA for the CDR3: TGTGCCAGCTCGACTAGCGGGAGGGCTAGCACAGATACGCAGTATTTT.